The clone carrying this TCR beta chain has a count of ten or more. This sample is part of a study of T cells after yellow fever vaccination. TCRdb itself ran the 5' RACE reads through MiXCR, one entry per CDR3 protein. The sample includes about 220,000 distinct CDR3 sequences, 3.2% seen only once; the top ten take 3.2%. The CDR3 is 11 amino acids. Germline V lookup: CDR1 MGHDK, CDR2 SYGVNS. Trimming removed 6 bases at V and 8 bases at J, with 8 bases between. The TCR was taken from a young man who received the YFV17D yellow fever vaccine. The chain uses TRBV25-1 and TRBJ2-1, with D uncertain. The sequenced sample was CD4+ T cells sorted from PBMCs, obtained 10 days after the yellow fever booster vaccination. CDR3 protein: CASSGRDEQFF. The CDR3 coding sequence is TGTGCCAGCAGCGGACGGGATGAGCAGTTCTTC.